The sample holds a few counts of the clone carrying this T cell receptor (beta chain). The antigen remains unidentified. The germline CDR1 and CDR2 sequences are MRHNA and SNTAGT. V was cut by 10 bases and J by 2 bases, with 14 bases left in between. The length of the CDR3 is 13 residues. The data were obtained in a study of shared clonotypes between healthy human individuals. Notes on the study in general: Represented diversity (both genetic and exposure-history) was limited by the small number of donors.

Data came from immunoSEQ multiplex PCR; TCRdb stores just in-frame clones and leaves some out. The table records about 1 million clones, approximately 72% of them present only once. The sequenced material came from memory CD4+ T cells sorted from blood. Indicated subset: CD45RA-negative fraction. The receptor was isolated from a man aged 18 to 29 in good health. V usage is TRBV6-4 and J usage is TRBJ1-1; D may be TRBD1 (5 bases). The CDR3 DNA reads as TGTGCCACTAACGGGCAGGGAAACACTGAAGCTTTCTTT. Its translation: CATNGQGNTEAFF.